This TCR beta chain comes out of a study of identical twins. Study outcomes and limitations: The more abundant beta clonotypes in cord blood had fewer insertions, and memory repertoires did not show this.

Germline V CDR1 and CDR2: SGDLS, YYNGEE. V gave up 3 bases and J gave up 2 bases, with 13 bases separating them. The CDR3 is 15 amino acids. A template switching step contributed a universal primer site, while unique molecular identifiers were present in the cDNA. Using its own MiXCR run on the 5' RACE reads, TCRdb lists one record per CDR3 protein. The sample has under 300,000 distinct CDR3 sequences, about 8.5% seen once. Of note for this clonotype: Its antigen is not known.

These records were also assigned to another study, of yellow fever vaccine responses in identical twins.

Material: CD8+ T cells sorted from blood. The receptor was isolated from a woman between 18 and 29 years old in good health. This chain links TRBV9 with TRBJ2-3; no reliable D call. The chain's CDR3 is CASSAAGPYTDTQYF. CDR3 DNA: TGTGCCAGCAGCGCCGCTGGACCGTACACAGATACGCAGTATTTT. Full variable domain (rest looked up from reference TRBV9 and TRBJ2-3): DSGVTQTPKHLITATGQRVTLRCSPRSGDLSVYWYQQSLDQGLQFLIQYYNGEERAKGNILERFSAQQFPDLHSELNLSSLELGDSALYFCASSAAGPYTDTQYFGPGTRLTVL.